Below, 23 T cell receptor beta chains from the same sample are listed, as sequenced in a study of cytomegalovirus exposure and HLA in healthy donors (dated by TCRdb to between 2016 and 2019). The library relied on the immunoSEQ multiplex PCR assay. This immuneACCESS table, as held by TCRdb, lists in-frame sequences with V and J called but not all clones. Of the missing ones, under half trace to an unresolved V gene in checked studies; the others have no known cause. The sample contains around 180,000 clones, approximately 80% of them found a single time. In total, the top ten clones hold approximately 7% of the sample. Sequencing input: PBMCs. These receptors originate from a man younger than 35 in good health and CMV-seropositive.

The rearrangement uses TRBV4-3 and TRBJ2-3; 16 bases line up with TRBD2. V lost 0 bases, J lost 5 bases, and 11 bases stayed unmatched. Germline V CDR1 and CDR2: LGHNA, YSLEER. The CDR3 consists of 20 residues. CDR3 sequence: CASSQDVGLAGGPWGDTQYF. The CDR3 DNA is TGCGCCAGCAGCCAAGATGTGGGACTAGCGGGAGGGCCTTGGGGAGATACGCAGTATTTT.

The J gene is TRBJ2-5, the V gene TRBV30; perhaps TRBD1 as D (5 bases). Trimming pared 0 bases from V and 0 bases from J, leaving 8 bases between. This CDR3 region has 14 residues. Per germline, CDR1 GTSNPN and CDR2 SVGIG (reference sequence). The CDR3 DNA follows: TGTGCCTGGAGTGTAGGGGCAGACCAAGAGACCCAGTACTTC. It yields the protein CAWSVGADQETQYF. The full variable domain, with the rest looked up from reference TRBV30 and TRBJ2-5, is SQTIHQWPATLVQPVGSPLSLECTVEGTSNPNLYWYRQAAGRGLQLLFYSVGIGQISSEVPQNLSASRPQDRQFILSSKKLLLSDSGFYLCAWSVGADQETQYFGPGTRLLVL.

In this sample, this clone turned up once. This sequence joins TRBV6-5 and TRBJ2-3; no reliable D call. The V end lost 5 bases, the J end lost 7 bases, and 13 bases lay between the germline ends. This CDR3 is 13 amino acids long. CDR1 and CDR2 (germline): MNHEY, SVGAGI. The CDR3 protein is CASSPLPEYTQYF. In DNA form, the CDR3 reads TGTGCCAGCAGTCCCTTGCCCGAGTATACGCAGTATTTT.

V usage is TRBV5-5 and J usage is TRBJ1-4; perhaps TRBD1 as D (6 bases). V lost 1 base and J lost 8, with 18 bases in between. Per the germline V gene, CDR1 is SGHKS and CDR2 is YYEKEE (reference sequence). The CDR3 has 16 residues. Here the CDR3 reads CASSLSRGGLQEKLFF. The CDR3 DNA sequence: TGTGCCAGCAGCTTGTCCAGGGGCGGCCTTCAGGAAAAACTGTTTTTT.

This clone was seen only once. The chain joins TRBV6-1 to TRBJ1-2; tentative D call: TRBD1 (5 bases). CDR3 length equals 15 residues. V was trimmed by 0 bases and J by 4 bases, leaving 12 bases between them. Germline loops: CDR1 MNHNS, CDR2 SASEGT. The DNA for the CDR3 is TGTGCCAGCAGTGAAGCGGTGGGGGGGGGCTATGGCTACACCTTC. Amino acids: CASSEAVGGGYGYTF.

CDR3 in amino acids: CASSLGRVGEKLFF. CDR3 nucleotide sequence: TGTGCCAGCAGCCTCGGCAGGGTTGGGGAAAAACTGTTTTTT. The chain employs TRBV6-5 and TRBJ1-4, with a possible D match to TRBD1 (5 bases). The CDR3 totals 14 residues. CDR1 is MNHEY, CDR2 SVGAGI, per germline. The ends were cut back, 6 bases at V and 8 bases at J, with 16 bases in the middle.

V and J are TRBV2 and TRBJ2-5; D remains unclear. Germline CDR1 SNHLY, CDR2 FYNNEI. Trimming left V 0 bases short and J 2 bases short, with 10 bases between. The CDR3 loop spans 15 amino acids. Written as DNA, the CDR3 is TGTGCCAGCAGTGAAGCTCTGGCGGCTCAAGAGACCCAGTACTTC. It specifies CASSEALAAQETQYF.

CDR3 amino acids: CASSPPGKGAQPQHF. The CDR3, as DNA: TGTGCCAGCTCACCACCAGGGAAGGGGGCTCAGCCCCAGCATTTT. The chain combines TRBV18 with TRBJ1-5; TRBD1 aligns across 7 bases. The CDR3 loop spans 15 amino acids. V dropped 0 bases and J dropped 6; count of bases not matched to a gene: 5. Germline V gene sequence: CDR1 KGHSH, CDR2 LQKENI. The full variable domain, its missing parts supplied by reference TRBV18 and TRBJ1-5, is NAGVMQNPRHLVRRRGQEARLRCSPMKGHSHVYWYRQLPEEGLKFMVYLQKENIIDESGMPKERFSAEFPKEGPSILRIQQVVRGDSAAYFCASSPPGKGAQPQHFGDGTRLSIL.

The chain employs TRBV5-1 and TRBJ2-3; 9 positions match TRBD1. This CDR3 region has 16 residues. V gave up 0 bases and J gave up 2 bases; unmatched junction bases: 4. From germline, CDR1 is SGHRS and CDR2 YFSETQ. The CDR3 sequence: CASSLAGQGVTDTQYF. CDR3 in DNA: TGCGCCAGCAGCTTGGCGGGACAGGGAGTCACAGATACGCAGTATTTT. Looking up the rest from reference TRBV5-1 and TRBJ2-3 gives the full variable domain: KAGVTQTPRYLIKTRGQQVTLSCSPISGHRSVSWYQQTPGQGLQFLFEYFSETQRNKGNFPGRFSGRQFSNSRSEMNVSTLELGDSALYLCASSLAGQGVTDTQYFGPGTRLTVL.

The rearrangement links TRBV30 to TRBJ2-1; possibly TRBD1 for D (6 bases). The germline gives CDR1 GTSNPN, CDR2 SVGIG (reference sequence). V lost 8 bases and J lost 4, with 12 bases in between. There are 12 residues in the CDR3. CDR3 amino acids: CALSRGYNEQFF. CDR3 nucleotide sequence: TGTGCCCTGAGCAGGGGATACAATGAGCAGTTCTTC.

This chain connects TRBV27 to TRBJ2-7; D unclear. Trimming shortened V by 3 bases and J by 5 bases, and 14 bases separated the two germline ends. Germline V gene sequence: CDR1 MNHEY, CDR2 SMNVEV (reference sequence). This CDR3 comprises 14 residues. Here the CDR3 reads CASSFRLDGDEQYF. The CDR3 DNA is TGTGCCAGCAGTTTTCGTCTAGACGGAGACGAGCAGTACTTC.

This chain uses TRBV30 with TRBJ2-7; 8 bases agree with TRBD1. V dropped 5 bases and J dropped 2; count of bases not matched to a gene: 5. CDR3 size: 13 residues. Per the germline V gene, CDR1 is GTSNPN and CDR2 is SVGIG (reference sequence). The CDR3 loop reads CAWLRQGTYEQYF. CDR3 nucleotides: TGTGCCTGGCTCAGACAGGGGACCTACGAGCAGTACTTC.

The chain recombines TRBV2 with TRBJ2-6; 8 bases agree with TRBD1. The CDR3 is 16 amino acids. Unmatched junction bases numbered 5, after V lost 5 bases and J lost 2 bases. The V gene's germline CDR1 is SNHLY and CDR2 FYNNEI. CDR3 residues: CASSPDRAAGANVLTF. In DNA, the CDR3 is TGTGCCAGCAGTCCGGACAGGGCGGCTGGGGCCAACGTCCTGACTTTC.

The genes are TRBV6-6 and TRBJ2-1; D perhaps matches TRBD2 (5 bases). The germline CDR1 and CDR2 sequences are MNHNY and SVGAGI (reference sequence). With 6 bases removed from V and 8 bases from J, the gap between germline ends came to 11 bases. The CDR3 sequence is 12 residues long. CDR3 sequence reads: CASRPDGDEQFF. As DNA, the CDR3 is TGTGCCAGCAGACCTGACGGGGATGAGCAGTTCTTC.

This clone has just a few counts. The rearrangement uses TRBV30 and TRBJ2-7, with TRBD1 identical over 8 bases. With V trimmed by 3 bases and J by 3 bases, 4 bases remained unmatched. Germline loops: CDR1 GTSNPN, CDR2 SVGIG (reference sequence). The CDR3 consists of 13 residues. CDR3 protein: CAWRSDRGYEQYF. For the CDR3, the DNA is TGTGCCTGGAGATCAGACAGGGGCTACGAGCAGTACTTC.

The rearrangement links TRBV5-3 to TRBJ2-3; 9 positions match TRBD1. TRBV5-3 is labeled an ORF, and its function is uncertain. Losses at the gene ends were 3 bases for V and 2 bases for J; bases not matched to a gene: 10. The CDR3 runs 17 residues. The CDR3 spells CARSSDSGQGNTDTQYF. The CDR3 DNA follows: TGTGCCAGAAGCTCTGATTCGGGACAGGGAAACACAGATACGCAGTATTTT.

The gene calls are TRBV14 and TRBJ2-7; D remains unclear. V was cut by 3 bases and J by 2 bases, with 14 bases left in between. In germline, CDR1 is SGHDN, CDR2 FVKESK. The CDR3 covers 15 residues. This CDR3 reads CASSQGQLLPYEQYF. The CDR3 nucleotides are TGTGCCAGCAGCCAGGGCCAGCTCCTTCCCTACGAGCAGTACTTC.

V gene TRBV15 combines with J gene TRBJ1-2; possibly TRBD1 for D (5 bases). CDR3 size: 17 residues. Trimming cost V 0 bases and J 7 bases, with 21 bases left between them. Germline loops: CDR1 LNHNV, CDR2 YYDKDF (reference sequence). The CDR3, as DNA: TGTGCCACCAGCAGAGATCCCGCAGGAACAGGTCGCCGTGGCTACACCTTC. Amino acids: CATSRDPAGTGRRGYTF. The variable domain in full, with the rest retrieved from reference TRBV15 and TRBJ1-2, is DAMVIQNPRYQVTQFGKPVTLSCSQTLNHNVMYWYQQKSSQAPKLLFHYYDKDFNNEADTPDNFQSRRPNTSFCFLDIRSPGLGDTAMYLCATSRDPAGTGRRGYTFGSGTRLTVV.

The V call is TRBV19, the J call TRBJ2-3, with TRBD2 identical over 7 bases. Germline CDR1 LNHDA, CDR2 SQIVND (reference sequence). This CDR3 comprises 13 residues. J gave up 3 bases and V 10 bases, and 7 bases lay outside the gene matches. CDR3 amino acids: CATRSGGTDTQYF. DNA for the CDR3: TGTGCCACCAGATCGGGGGGAACAGATACGCAGTATTTT.

The rearrangement joins TRBV5-1 to TRBJ2-5; tentative D call: TRBD1 (6 bases). The V gene's germline CDR1 is SGHRS and CDR2 YFSETQ. V dropped 4 bases and J dropped 5 bases, with 21 bases sitting between them. This CDR3 has 16 amino acids. The CDR3 coding sequence is TGCGCCAGCAGCCCGAGAGGACAGACCCCGGGGGAGACCCAGTACTTC. Protein sequence: CASSPRGQTPGETQYF.

The chain employs TRBV11-3 and TRBJ2-1; 7 nucleotides line up with TRBD2. Germline assignment: CDR1 SGHNT and CDR2 YENEEA. J lost 5 bases, V lost 4 bases, and 14 bases had no gene match. CDR3 length: 17 amino acids. In DNA form, the CDR3 reads TGTGCCAGCAGCTCCCGTGGAGCGGGGCGGGGGAACAATGAGCAGTTCTTC. It translates to CASSSRGAGRGNNEQFF.

This chain connects TRBV4-2 to TRBJ2-1; TRBD2 matches at 8 bases. V was pared by 5 bases and J by 8 bases, with 11 bases of the junction left unmatched. CDR3 length: 15 amino acids. Germline V gene data show CDR1 as LGHNA and CDR2 as YNFKEQ. The DNA for the CDR3 is TGTGCCAGCAGCGGGGTACCGGGAGGGCCATATGAGCAGTTCTTC. Its protein is CASSGVPGGPYEQFF.

The rearrangement joins TRBV27 to TRBJ1-3; 7 nucleotides match TRBD1. Per the germline V gene, CDR1 is MNHEY and CDR2 is SMNVEV (reference sequence). J lost 0 bases, V lost 5 bases, and 10 bases had no gene match. The CDR3 is made up of 17 amino acids. This CDR3 reads CASSLSGQARSGNTIYF. The CDR3 DNA reads as TGTGCCAGCAGTCTCTCTGGACAGGCCCGCTCTGGAAACACCATATATTTT.